This T cell receptor beta chain was sequenced in a study of regulatory T cells in long-lasting Graves disease. This clonotype was detected many times. Construction of the TCR beta libraries employed iRepertoire HTBI primers in conjunction with Arm-PCR of CDR3 regions. Via MiXCR, TCRdb re-called the multiplex PCR reads, giving one row per CDR3 protein. The table includes 350,000 to 500,000 distinct CDR3 sequences, around 15% detected once. Trimming took 0 bases from V and 0 from J, leaving 9 bases between them. Germline V lookup: CDR1 GTSNPN, CDR2 SVGIG (reference sequence). This CDR3 contains 14 residues. Time point meaning: newly diagnosed GD, antithyroid drugs for less than 3 months. PBMC RNA was the source of the TCR library. Another study also made use of these data, one on T cells in Graves' hyperthyroidism and ophthalmopathy. That source notes: Clinicians diagnosed patients from clinical symptoms, serum thyroxine and TRAb, thyroid ultrasound and orbital computed tomography.

This rearrangement joins TRBV30 to TRBJ2-7; D might be TRBD1 (5 bases). This clonotype was obtained from a woman in her fifties or sixties with Graves disease. Sequencing was performed on peripheral blood mononuclear cells (PBMCs), taken at new diagnosis, from a patient treated with antithyroid drugs. CDR3 coding DNA: TGTGCCTGGAGTGTAGGGGCGGTCTCCTACGAGCAGTACTTC. As protein: CAWSVGAVSYEQYF.